This TCR beta chain was retrieved from a study of metastatic and nonmetastatic thyroid tumors. No treatment of any kind had been given to any patient before thyroid surgery. MiXCR re-clonotyped the PCR reads for TCRdb. Among 24,000 or so clones listed, about 20% were seen once. This clone is a singleton in its sample. This receptor was taken from a female donor with papillary thyroid cancer or a benign thyroid nodule (not recorded which). Some clones in this sample may be carry-over from other donors' samples. The source material was tumor tissue.

CDR3 bases: TGTGCCAGCACCACTTGGGTGTCCCGGGATCTTATATCTGGGGCCAACGTCCTGACTTTC. This encodes CASTTWVSRDLISGANVLTF. The genes are TRBV25-1 and TRBJ2-6, with a possible D match to TRBD2 (5 bases). This CDR3 contains 20 residues. Germline CDR1 MGHDK, CDR2 SYGVNS. Trimming pared 7 bases from V and 1 base from J, leaving 26 bases between.